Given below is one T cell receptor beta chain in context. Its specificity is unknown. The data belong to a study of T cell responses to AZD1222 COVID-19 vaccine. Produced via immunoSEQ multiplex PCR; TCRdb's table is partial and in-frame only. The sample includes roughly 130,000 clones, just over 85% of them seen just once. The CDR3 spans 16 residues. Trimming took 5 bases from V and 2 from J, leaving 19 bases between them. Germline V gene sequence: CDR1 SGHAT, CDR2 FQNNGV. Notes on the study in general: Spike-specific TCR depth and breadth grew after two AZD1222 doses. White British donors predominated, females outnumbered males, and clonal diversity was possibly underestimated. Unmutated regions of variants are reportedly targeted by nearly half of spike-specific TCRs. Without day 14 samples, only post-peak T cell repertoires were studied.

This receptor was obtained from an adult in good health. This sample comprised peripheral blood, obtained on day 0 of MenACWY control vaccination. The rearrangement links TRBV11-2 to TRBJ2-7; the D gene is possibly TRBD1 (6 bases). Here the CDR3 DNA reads TGTGCCAGCAGCCCAGTCGTGAGGACAGAGACCTACGAGCAGTACTTC. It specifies CASSPVVRTETYEQYF. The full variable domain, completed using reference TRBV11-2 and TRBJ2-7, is EAGVAQSPRYKIIEKRQSVAFWCNPISGHATLYWYQQILGQGPKLLIQFQNNGVVDDSQLPKDRFSAERLKGVDSTLKIQPAKLEDSAVYLCASSPVVRTETYEQYFGPGTRLTVT.